The 5 T cell receptor beta chains in this list originate from one sample, sequenced in a study of shared clonotypes between healthy human individuals. The table came from immunoSEQ multiplex PCR; TCRdb's copy has only in-frame clones and leaves some out. The table shows about 470,000 clones, with 75% to 85% occurring only once. Source material: PBMCs. These receptors were obtained from a woman aged 35 to 49 in good health. Some clones in this sample may be carry-over from other donors' samples.

This clone was seen a few times. V and J are TRBV21-1 and TRBJ2-2. TRBV21-1 is a documented pseudogene. The CDR3 runs 15 residues. For the CDR3, the DNA is TGTGCCAGCAGCAAGGGGAAGGGATCCACCGGGGAGCTGTTTTTT. Its translation: CASSKGKGSTGELFF.

The rearrangement uses TRBV18 and TRBJ1-3; D is perhaps TRBD1 (6 bases). From germline, CDR1 is KGHSH and CDR2 LQKENI. V dropped 5 bases and J dropped 0 bases, with 11 bases sitting between them. This CDR3 is 15 amino acids long. DNA of the CDR3: TGTGCCAGCTCAGCGGGGGCCGACTCTGGAAACACCATATATTTT. Its protein is CASSAGADSGNTIYF.

This chain links TRBV28 with TRBJ2-1; D remains ambiguous. This CDR3 region has 15 residues. Trimming pared 2 bases from V and 0 bases from J, leaving 8 bases between. Germline V gene lookup returns CDR1 MDHEN and CDR2 SYDVKM. The CDR3 DNA reads TGTGCCAGCAGTTTACCCAGGAGCTCCTACAATGAGCAGTTCTTC. Encoded protein: CASSLPRSSYNEQFF.

The chain recombines TRBV30 with TRBJ2-7, with TRBD2 matching over 13 bases. Germline-derived CDR1 and CDR2 are GTSNPN and SVGIG (reference sequence). J was trimmed by 3 bases and V by 4 bases; bases with no gene match: 9. This CDR3 comprises 16 residues. The CDR3 here is CAWIRGLAGISYEQYF. The CDR3, as DNA: TGTGCCTGGATAAGGGGACTAGCGGGAATTAGCTACGAGCAGTACTTC.

The rearrangement links TRBV5-6 to TRBJ1-4; possibly TRBD1 for D (5 bases). The CDR3 is made up of 15 amino acids. The V end lost 5 bases, the J end lost 0 bases, and 11 bases lay between the germline ends. Germline loops: CDR1 SGHDT, CDR2 YYEEEE. CDR3 in amino acids: CASSYQGATNEKLFF. The CDR3 coding sequence is TGTGCCAGCAGTTACCAGGGTGCAACTAATGAAAAACTGTTTTTT.